One sample yielded the 23 T cell receptor beta chains listed below, sequenced in a study of blood T cells in healthy people across ages. The second PCR ran 7 to 11 cycles with a sample-barcoded 5' primer and J-beta primers. TCRdb re-called the 5' RACE reads with MiXCR, one entry per CDR3 protein. The table lists some 1.7 million distinct CDR3 sequences, roughly 27% of them singletons, with 7.7% in the top ten. Sequences were obtained from blood. The origin of the receptors is a woman aged 25-40 years in good health.

Comment on this clonotype: A much larger clone differs by one base, so this may be a read error. The chain carries TRBV7-2 and TRBJ2-7, with 7 bases lining up with TRBD2. J gave up 7 bases and V 4 bases, and 13 bases lay outside the gene matches. The CDR3 spans 15 residues. Germline V CDR1 and CDR2: SGHTA, FQGNSA. The CDR3 nucleotides read TGTGCCAGCAGCTCCCTAGCGGTTCAGTACAATGAGCAGTACTTC. Translated: CASSSLAVQYNEQYF.

The chain is built from TRBV2 and TRBJ2-1; D possibly matches TRBD1 or TRBD2 (5 bases each). There are 14 residues in the CDR3. V lost 4 bases and J 10 bases, leaving 17 bases between the germline ends. Germline CDR1 reads SNHLY; CDR2 reads FYNNEI. The CDR3 DNA sequence: TGTGCCAGCAGTGTCAACGGGGCAACGGGAGAGCAGTTCTTC. As protein: CASSVNGATGEQFF.

This clonotype turned up a few times. V gene TRBV6-6 combines with J gene TRBJ2-7, with a weak D call TRBD2 (5 bases). The CDR3 sequence is 16 residues long. Trimming removed 0 bases at V and 2 bases at J, with 14 bases between. Looked up from germline, CDR1 is MNHNY and CDR2 is SVGAGI (reference sequence). Written as DNA, the CDR3 is TGTGCCAGCAGTTACTCAGTAGGTGCCGGGGCCTACGAGCAGTACTTC. It translates to CASSYSVGAGAYEQYF.

The genes are TRBV4-1 and TRBJ2-1, with D unclear. Trimming shortened V by 2 bases and J by 4 bases, and 9 bases separated the two germline ends. The germline V gene has CDR1 MGHRA and CDR2 YSYEKL. The CDR3 consists of 14 residues. The CDR3 nucleotides are TGCGCCAGCAGCCAACTCTCGGCGTACAATGAGCAGTTCTTC. This sequence encodes CASSQLSAYNEQFF.

This clonotype was found many times. The chain couples TRBV6-5 to TRBJ2-5; 8 nucleotides agree with TRBD1. The CDR3 totals 16 residues. CDR1 is MNHEY, CDR2 SVGAGI, per germline. Germline trimming cut 4 bases from V and 1 base from J; bases unmatched to any gene: 8. For the CDR3, the DNA is TGTGCCAGCAGTTCGGCGTTGGGGACAGGCCAAGAGACCCAGTACTTC. It specifies CASSSALGTGQETQYF.

The chain uses TRBV7-9 and TRBJ1-2, with 8 nucleotides matching TRBD1. CDR3 size: 15 residues. Germline assignment: CDR1 SEHNR and CDR2 FQNEAQ (reference sequence). The trim removed 1 base at V and 5 bases at J, leaving 6 bases unmatched. The CDR3 DNA follows: TGTGCCAGCAGCTTAGTCGACAGGGGTCAATATGGCTACACCTTC. It encodes CASSLVDRGQYGYTF.

Remarks on this clonotype: The junction departs from the called germline gene at one end, perhaps through a read error. The V call is TRBV20-1, the J call TRBJ2-1, with unresolved D. This CDR3 is built from 11 residues. CDR1 DFQATT and CDR2 SNEGSKA come from the germline V gene (reference sequence). As DNA, the CDR3 is TGCAGGGCTAGAGATATGGCTGAGCAGTTCTTC. This translates into CRARDMAEQFF.

On this clonotype itself: One end of the junction is discordant with germline, which a read error may explain. This sequence joins TRBV5-6 and TRBJ2-1; TRBD1 matches at 8 bases. The germline V gene encodes CDR1 SGHDT and CDR2 YYEEEE. This CDR3 contains 14 residues. CDR3 bases: TGTCCCAGCAGCTTGGCGCAGAGGGACAGGGAGCAGTTCTTC. This translates into CPSSLAQRDREQFF. Based on the CDR3 plus reference TRBV5-6 and TRBJ2-1, the full variable domain is DAGVTQSPTHLIKTRGQQVTLRCSPKSGHDTVSWYQQALGQGPQFIFQYYEEEERQRGNFPDRFSGHQFPNYSSELNVNALLLGDSALYLCPSSLAQRDREQFFGPGTRLTVL.

The rearrangement uses TRBV12-3 or TRBV12-4 and TRBJ2-7; D is ambiguous. This CDR3 comprises 12 residues. V was trimmed by 5 bases and J by 12 bases, leaving 17 bases between them. CDR3 coding DNA: TGTGCCAGCAGTCTGACTCGAGTGGTCCTGTACTTC. Protein product: CASSLTRVVLYF.

V and J are TRBV20-1 and TRBJ2-7; 7 nucleotides match TRBD2. This CDR3 comprises 15 residues. V lost 3 bases, J lost 0 bases, and 8 bases stayed unmatched. CDR1 is DFQATT and CDR2 is SNEGSKA in the germline V gene (reference sequence). The CDR3 bases are TGCAGTGCTAGCTCTGTCAAGCGGGGCTCCTACGAGCAGTACTTC. This translates into CSASSVKRGSYEQYF.

This clonotype has only a few counts. J is TRBJ1-1 and V is TRBV4-1; the D is unclear. The CDR3 covers 13 residues. V lost 3 bases and J lost 2, with 7 bases in between. Germline-derived CDR1 and CDR2 are MGHRA and YSYEKL. CDR3 sequence reads: CASSQTPNTEAFF. The CDR3 nucleotides read TGCGCCAGCAGCCAGACTCCCAACACTGAAGCTTTCTTT.

The chain has TRBV4-1 and TRBJ2-5, with TRBD1 matching 9 bases. TRBJ2-7 matches the DNA end more closely, so the J call is doubtful. The CDR3 has 20 residues. CDR1 is MGHRA and CDR2 is YSYEKL in the germline V gene. CDR3 amino acids: CASSQRTGTGQGTSSYEQYF. In DNA form, the CDR3 reads TGCGCCAGCAGCCAAAGAACGGGGACAGGGCAGGGGACGAGCTCCTACGAGCAGTACTTC.

Concerning this clonotype itself: This sequence may be a read error, since a much larger clone differs from it by one base. The rearrangement joins TRBV20-1 to TRBJ2-1; no clear D gene. The J call may be faulty, since TRBJ2-7 better matches the DNA end. The CDR3 length is 12 residues. CDR1 is DFQATT and CDR2 is SNEGSKA in the germline V gene (reference sequence). CDR3 nucleotide sequence: TGCAGTGCTGCCCCCCTCTACAATGAGCAGTACTTC. The encoded protein is CSAAPLYNEQYF.

V usage is TRBV12-3 or TRBV12-4 and J usage is TRBJ2-3; 11 nucleotides agree with TRBD2. This CDR3 is built from 18 residues. The V and J ends lost 7 bases and 3 bases, in that order; junction bases with no gene match: 15. The CDR3 DNA follows: TGTGCCAGCACCCCTGGGGCTAGCGGGGGGCGCCTAACAGATACGCAGTATTTT. The encoded protein is CASTPGASGGRLTDTQYF.

This clonotype was seen a handful of times. V usage is TRBV20-1 and J usage is TRBJ2-5; D is possibly TRBD2 (6 bases). V shed 1 base and J shed 1 base, with 19 bases lying between them. Germline CDR1 reads DFQATT; CDR2 reads SNEGSKA (reference sequence). The CDR3 contains 17 residues. The CDR3 loop is CSARGGDFVWGQETQYF. In nucleotides, the CDR3 is TGCAGTGCTAGAGGGGGGGACTTCGTCTGGGGCCAAGAGACCCAGTACTTC.

In its sample, this clonotype was seen many times. The J gene is TRBJ2-7, the V gene TRBV28, with D perhaps matching TRBD2 (6 bases). CDR1 is MDHEN and CDR2 is SYDVKM in the germline V gene. The CDR3 sequence is 13 residues long. Trimming took off 8 bases at V and 0 bases at J, with 11 bases between the two ends. The CDR3 coding sequence is TGTGCCAGCGCCCTGCGGGACTCCTACGAGCAGTACTTC. This codes for CASALRDSYEQYF.

The gene calls are TRBV2 and TRBJ2-5; 7 nucleotides line up with TRBD1. CDR3 size: 13 residues. V gave up 7 bases and J gave up 11 bases; unmatched junction bases: 13. Germline CDR1 and CDR2: SNHLY and FYNNEI. The CDR3 DNA reads as TGTGCCAGCACTCCGGACAGGCTCTACGGGCAGTACTTC. Its protein is CASTPDRLYGQYF.

Worth noting for this clonotype: A read error may produce the germline difference seen at one junction end. The rearrangement links TRBV7-2 to TRBJ2-1, with 11 bases matching TRBD2. The germline CDR1 and CDR2 sequences are SGHTA and FQGNSA. CDR3 size: 13 residues. The CDR3 DNA follows: TGTGCCTGCAGCTTCCGACTAGCGGGATCCCTATTCTTC. Encoded protein: CACSFRLAGSLFF. Supplemented by reference TRBV7-2 and TRBJ2-1, the full variable domain reads GAGVSQSPSNKVTEKGKDVELRCDPISGHTALYWYRQSLGQGLEFLIYFQGNSAPDKSGLPSDRFSAERTGGSVSTLTIQRTQQEDSAVYLCACSFRLAGSLFFGPGTRLTVL.

Points on this clonotype: A much larger clone is a single base away; this may be a read error. The rearrangement joins TRBV29-1 to TRBJ2-1; D remains unclear. The CDR3 loop spans 12 amino acids. CDR1 and CDR2 (germline): SQVTM, ANQGSEA. CDR3 in DNA: TGCAGCGTTTTGTCGGGCCACAATGAGCGGTTCTTC. Translating it yields CSVLSGHNERFF.

This clonotype was recorded a few times. The chain combines TRBV30 with TRBJ2-1; TRBD2 might be the D (7 bases). The length of the CDR3 is 14 residues. Trimming stripped 1 base from V and 7 bases from J, with 14 bases between. Germline CDR1 and CDR2: GTSNPN and SVGIG (reference sequence). This CDR3 is CAWSEGGGINEQFF. As DNA, the CDR3 is TGTGCCTGGAGTGAAGGGGGAGGGATTAATGAGCAGTTCTTC.

The chain links TRBV5-1 to TRBJ2-7; the match to TRBD1 covers 7 bases. The CDR3 is 16 residues long. Looked up from germline, CDR1 is SGHRS and CDR2 is YFSETQ. J was trimmed by 4 bases and V by 1 base; bases with no gene match: 11. DNA of the CDR3: TGCGCCAGCAGCTTGTCCCAGGGGGTGATATCGTACGAGCAGTACTTC. Amino acids: CASSLSQGVISYEQYF.

The chain joins TRBV28 to TRBJ2-5, with 7 bases that match TRBD1. Germline V gives CDR1 MDHEN, CDR2 SYDVKM. The V gene end was trimmed by 5 bases and the J gene end by 5 bases; junction bases not matched to a gene: 11. The CDR3 spans 15 residues. Here the CDR3 reads CASSRIDRVHETQYF. The CDR3 region has the DNA TGTGCCAGCAGTCGAATAGACAGGGTGCACGAGACCCAGTACTTC.

V is TRBV15 and J is TRBJ2-7, with 10 bases fitting TRBD2. J lost 7 bases, V lost 8 bases, and 14 bases had no gene match. Per the germline V gene, CDR1 is LNHNV and CDR2 is YYDKDF (reference sequence). The CDR3 consists of 15 residues. DNA for the CDR3: TGTGCCACCCGCGTTGCTAGCGGGAGCTTGGGAGAGCAGTACTTC. Its translation is CATRVASGSLGEQYF.